The 9 T cell receptor beta chains reported below all come from one sample, sequenced in a study of blood T cell repertoires in COVID-19. The assay was immunoSEQ multiplex PCR, and TCRdb's table has in-frame clones only and misses some. The sample lists approximately 150,000 clones; 70% to 85% were seen once. The sequenced material came from PBMCs or T cells enriched from blood (not recorded which). The receptors here all came from a man aged 45-60 years who had recovered from COVID-19.

This clone has just one count. The chain couples TRBV14 to TRBJ2-1; D is undetermined. CDR1 and CDR2 (germline): SGHDN, FVKESK. V was cut by 1 base and J by 8 bases, with 9 bases left in between. This CDR3 has 13 residues. CDR3: CASSQARSDEQFF. In nucleotides, the CDR3 is TGTGCCAGCAGCCAAGCCCGCTCGGATGAGCAGTTCTTC. The variable domain in full, completed from reference TRBV14 and TRBJ2-1, reads EAGVTQFPSHSVIEKGQTVTLRCDPISGHDNLYWYRRVMGKEIKFLLHFVKESKQDESGMPNNRFLAERTGGTYSTLKVQPAELEDSGVYFCASSQARSDEQFFGPGTRLTVL.

This chain links TRBV24-1 with TRBJ1-5; D is undetermined. V lost 5 bases, J lost 3 bases, and 10 bases lay in between. This CDR3 has 14 residues. Germline-derived CDR1 and CDR2 are KGHDR and SFDVKD. CDR3 bases: TGTGCCACCAGTGTCTCACAGACCAATCAGCCCCAGCATTTT. Translated, it gives CATSVSQTNQPQHF.

This clone was seen a single time. The chain is built from TRBV6-4 and TRBJ1-3; D gene uncertain. V shed 3 bases and J shed 4 bases, with 7 bases lying between them. The CDR3 length is 13 residues. CDR1 is MRHNA, CDR2 SNTAGT, per germline. The CDR3 is CASSELRGNTIYF. CDR3 nucleotides: TGTGCCAGCAGTGAATTGAGGGGAAACACCATATATTTT.

The chain uses TRBV6-5 and TRBJ1-2; D perhaps matches TRBD1 (5 bases). V was clipped by 9 bases and J by 8 bases, with 25 bases between them. Germline loops: CDR1 MNHEY, CDR2 SVGAGI. The CDR3 has 15 amino acids. DNA for the CDR3: TGTGCCAGTCGGAACCGGGACTCCTCTTCCTGGGGCTACACCTTC. Protein sequence: CASRNRDSSSWGYTF.

The chain carries TRBV6-5 and TRBJ1-5; D might be TRBD1 (5 bases). CDR1 is MNHEY, CDR2 SVGAGI, per germline. V gave up 6 bases and J gave up 3 bases, with 6 bases separating them. This CDR3 contains 12 residues. CDR3 region: CASRQANQPQHF. CDR3 DNA sequence: TGTGCCAGCAGACAGGCCAATCAGCCCCAGCATTTT.

This clone appeared once. The CDR3 region is CASSEWFGQTNEKLFF. In nucleotides, the CDR3 is TGTGCCAGCAGTGAATGGTTTGGACAGACCAATGAAAAACTGTTTTTT. The rearrangement joins TRBV25-1 to TRBJ1-4; tentative D call: TRBD1 (6 bases). CDR3 length equals 16 residues. V shed 1 base and J shed 5 bases, with 14 bases lying between them. Germline assignment: CDR1 MGHDK and CDR2 SYGVNS.

The chain has TRBV5-1 and TRBJ2-6; 7 bases are a match to TRBD1. The V and J ends lost 4 bases and 4 bases, in that order; junction bases with no gene match: 8. CDR3 length: 16 amino acids. Germline CDR1 reads SGHRS; CDR2 reads YFSETQ. The CDR3 nucleotides read TGCGCCAGCAGCGCTACAGGGGTCCCAGGGGCCAACGTCCTGACTTTC. It is translated as CASSATGVPGANVLTF. Combining the CDR3 with reference TRBV5-1 and TRBJ2-6 gives the whole variable domain KAGVTQTPRYLIKTRGQQVTLSCSPISGHRSVSWYQQTPGQGLQFLFEYFSETQRNKGNFPGRFSGRQFSNSRSEMNVSTLELGDSALYLCASSATGVPGANVLTFGAGSRLTVL.

The chain has TRBV5-1 and TRBJ2-3; 7 nucleotides match TRBD1. V was pared by 3 bases and J by 3 bases, with 10 bases of the junction left unmatched. The CDR3 is made up of 16 amino acids. CDR1 SGHRS and CDR2 YFSETQ come from the germline V gene. CDR3 bases: TGCGCCAGCAGCTACGAGACAGGGTTCCCAACAGATACGCAGTATTTT. Protein: CASSYETGFPTDTQYF.

The chain is built from TRBV24-1 and TRBJ2-3; D not certain. V lost 1 base and J lost 0, with 4 bases in between. Germline CDR1 is KGHDR and CDR2 is SFDVKD. CDR3 length equals 14 residues. The CDR3 DNA reads as TGTGCCACCAGTGATTTAGCTAGCACAGATACGCAGTATTTT. Protein sequence: CATSDLASTDTQYF.